A selection of T cell receptor beta chains follows, all from one sample in a study of blood T cell repertoires in COVID-19. Sequencing was performed with immunoSEQ multiplex PCR; in TCRdb, only in-frame clones are kept and a portion is missing. The table has 140,000 to 150,000 clones, around four fifths seen once. Material: peripheral blood. These receptors were taken from a woman in her thirties or forties with active or convalescent COVID-19. Both conserved end residues are part of each CDR3. A D gene is named only where the DNA matches it firmly. For some rows the clone size is stated as once, few or many, or as a class when expanded; others skip it.

D: NA
V: TRBV6-1
size: NA
J: TRBJ2-7
CDR3: CASSDDEQYF
DNA: TGTGCCAGCAGTGACGACGAGCAGTACTTC

D: TRBD1
V: TRBV5-1
size: NA
J: TRBJ2-7
CDR3: CASSGLGQGSSYEQYF
DNA: TGCGCCAGCAGCGGGCTGGGACAGGGGAGCTCCTACGAGCAGTACTTC

D: NA
V: TRBV13
size: NA
J: TRBJ2-4
CDR3: CASSFGGTNVNIQYF
DNA: TGTGCCAGCAGCTTTGGTGGCACGAATGTAAACATTCAGTACTTC

D: TRBD1
V: TRBV5-1
size: NA
J: TRBJ1-4
CDR3: CASSPGARTGGGKLFF
DNA: TGCGCCAGCAGCCCCGGTGCGAGGACAGGGGGCGGAAAACTGTTTTTT

D: NA
V: TRBV12-5
size: NA
J: TRBJ1-1
CDR3: CASSLEGTEAFF
DNA: TGTGCTAGCTCCCTCGAGGGCACTGAAGCTTTCTTT

D: NA
V: TRBV3-1/TRBV3-2
size: NA
J: TRBJ1-3
CDR3: CASSLLLQIPGNTIYF
DNA: TGTGCCAGCAGCCTTCTCCTACAGATTCCTGGAAACACCATATATTTT

D: NA
V: TRBV4-1
size: once
J: TRBJ1-1
CDR3: CASSQGPGGTEAFF
DNA: TGCGCCAGCAGCCAAGGACCAGGTGGGACTGAAGCTTTCTTT

D: TRBD1
V: TRBV3-1/TRBV3-2
size: NA
J: TRBJ2-7
CDR3: CASSLGTGSYEQYF
DNA: TGTGCCAGCAGCCTAGGGACAGGGTCCTACGAGCAGTACTTC

D: TRBD1
V: TRBV5-6
size: NA
J: TRBJ2-2
CDR3: CASRQGFGLTGELFF
DNA: TGTGCCAGCAGACAGGGGTTCGGTCTGACCGGGGAGCTGTTTTTT

D: TRBD1
V: TRBV28
size: NA
J: TRBJ1-1
CDR3: CASRPGQDFFGAFF
DNA: TGTGCCAGCAGGCCGGGACAGGACTTCTTCGGAGCTTTCTTT

D: NA
V: TRBV11-2
size: NA
J: TRBJ1-2
CDR3: CASSLANRAPGGYTF
DNA: TGTGCCAGCAGCTTGGCTAACAGGGCCCCAGGGGGCTACACCTTC

D: TRBD1
V: TRBV10-3
size: NA
J: TRBJ1-2
CDR3: CAISDTGTDYGYTF
DNA: TGTGCCATCAGTGATACCGGGACAGACTATGGCTACACCTTC

D: TRBD1
V: TRBV28
size: NA
J: TRBJ2-2
CDR3: CASSLSGTGRPGELFF
DNA: TGTGCCAGCAGTTTATCCGGGACAGGGCGTCCCGGGGAGCTGTTTTTT

D: NA
V: TRBV2
size: NA
J: TRBJ2-3
CDR3: CASRLIEASPGSADTQYF
DNA: TGTGCCAGCAGGCTTATAGAGGCTAGCCCCGGGAGTGCAGATACGCAGTATTTT

D: NA
V: TRBV2
size: NA
J: TRBJ1-1
CDR3: CASRRYSYMNTEAFF
DNA: TGTGCCAGCAGACGGTACAGCTACATGAACACTGAAGCTTTCTTT

D: NA
V: TRBV6-5
size: NA
J: TRBJ1-3
CDR3: CASWEGGGNTIYF
DNA: TGTGCCAGCTGGGAGGGTGGTGGAAACACCATATATTTT

D: TRBD2
V: TRBV7-2
size: once
J: TRBJ2-2
CDR3: CASSFPVEREGPNTGELFF
DNA: TGTGCCAGCAGCTTCCCGGTCGAGCGGGAGGGCCCGAACACCGGGGAGCTGTTTTTT

D: NA
V: TRBV12-3/TRBV12-4
size: NA
J: TRBJ2-2
CDR3: CASSYGSTGELFF
DNA: TGTGCCAGCAGTTATGGTAGTACCGGGGAGCTGTTTTTT

D: NA
V: TRBV6-2/TRBV6-3
size: NA
J: TRBJ1-1
CDR3: CASSYSRSRRKNTEAFF
DNA: TGTGCCAGCAGTTACTCGAGGTCCCGGAGAAAGAACACTGAAGCTTTCTTT

D: NA
V: TRBV27
size: few
J: TRBJ1-4
CDR3: CASSPGYGQRTNEKLFF
DNA: TGTGCCAGCAGTCCTGGGTATGGACAGAGAACTAATGAAAAACTGTTTTTT

D: NA
V: TRBV11-2
size: NA
J: TRBJ1-2
CDR3: CASTPGWGYTF
DNA: TGTGCCAGCACCCCCGGGTGGGGCTACACCTTC

D: NA
V: TRBV5-1
size: NA
J: TRBJ2-7
CDR3: CASSSRQSYEQYF
DNA: TGCGCCAGCAGCAGCCGACAGTCCTACGAGCAGTACTTC

D: NA
V: TRBV5-5
size: once
J: TRBJ1-5
CDR3: CASSLNSLLNQPQHF
DNA: TGTGCCAGCAGCTTGAACAGCCTCTTAAATCAGCCCCAGCATTTT

D: NA
V: TRBV7-9
size: NA
J: TRBJ1-4
CDR3: CASSLVRENEKLFF
DNA: TGTGCCAGCAGCTTAGTTCGGGAGAATGAAAAACTGTTTTTT

D: NA
V: TRBV6-5
size: NA
J: TRBJ1-2
CDR3: CASYSTVNYGYTF
DNA: TGTGCCAGCTATAGTACAGTGAACTATGGCTACACCTTC

D: TRBD1
V: TRBV6-5
size: once
J: TRBJ2-7
CDR3: CASRTDRGSSYEQYF
DNA: TGTGCCAGCAGGACGGACAGGGGGAGCTCCTACGAGCAGTACTTC

D: NA
V: TRBV5-1
size: NA
J: TRBJ2-2
CDR3: CASSRRGSGELFF
DNA: TGCGCCAGCAGCCGTAGGGGTTCCGGGGAGCTGTTTTTT

D: TRBD1
V: TRBV27
size: NA
J: TRBJ2-1
CDR3: CASSLLQGYGEQFF
DNA: TGTGCCAGCAGTTTATTACAGGGGTATGGTGAGCAGTTCTTC

D: TRBD1
V: TRBV28
size: NA
J: TRBJ1-1
CDR3: CAIGTGANTEAFF
DNA: TGTGCCATAGGGACAGGGGCGAACACTGAAGCTTTCTTT

D: TRBD1
V: TRBV5-4
size: NA
J: TRBJ2-2
CDR3: CASHEGQGTTGELFF
DNA: TGTGCCAGCCACGAGGGACAGGGGACCACCGGGGAGCTGTTTTTT

D: TRBD1
V: TRBV5-1
size: NA
J: TRBJ2-7
CDR3: CASSPQGQGRQEQYF
DNA: TGCGCCAGCAGCCCCCAGGGACAGGGACGTCAAGAGCAGTACTTC

D: TRBD1
V: TRBV28
size: NA
J: TRBJ1-3
CDR3: CASSFNRDRVGNTIYF
DNA: TGTGCCAGCAGTTTTAACCGGGACAGGGTTGGAAACACCATATATTTT

D: NA
V: TRBV7-2
size: NA
J: TRBJ1-5
CDR3: CASSLGQTNNQPQHF
DNA: TGTGCCAGCAGCTTAGGACAGACCAACAATCAGCCCCAGCATTTT

D: NA
V: TRBV7-9
size: NA
J: TRBJ1-5
CDR3: CASSLSFRAGEGNQPQHF
DNA: TGTGCCAGCAGCTTATCGTTTCGTGCTGGGGAGGGCAATCAGCCCCAGCATTTT

D: TRBD1
V: TRBV25-1
size: NA
J: TRBJ1-5
CDR3: CASGTGRLNQPQHF
DNA: TGTGCCAGCGGGACAGGGCGACTTAATCAGCCCCAGCATTTT

D: NA
V: TRBV6-5
size: NA
J: TRBJ2-7
CDR3: CASSYAYTGPEQYF
DNA: TGTGCCAGCAGTTACGCCTATACAGGGCCCGAGCAGTACTTC

D: NA
V: TRBV5-1
size: NA
J: TRBJ1-6
CDR3: CASTAEGSYNSPLHF
DNA: TGCGCCAGCACAGCGGAGGGCTCCTATAATTCACCCCTCCACTTT

D: NA
V: TRBV10-3
size: medium-sized
J: TRBJ2-7
CDR3: CAIGGAGYEQYF
DNA: TGTGCCATCGGCGGGGCGGGCTACGAGCAGTACTTC

D: NA
V: TRBV28
size: NA
J: TRBJ1-2
CDR3: CASSLRSLGDGYTF
DNA: TGTGCCAGCAGCCTTAGATCCCTCGGAGATGGCTACACCTTC

D: NA
V: TRBV15
size: NA
J: TRBJ2-7
CDR3: CATSRGQEPYEQYF
DNA: TGTGCCACCAGCAGAGGTCAGGAACCCTACGAGCAGTACTTC

D: NA
V: TRBV5-1
size: NA
J: TRBJ2-7
CDR3: CASSLDTGGVRSSYEQYF
DNA: TGCGCCAGCAGCTTGGACACAGGGGGGGTCCGGTCCTCCTACGAGCAGTACTTC

D: TRBD1
V: TRBV7-9
size: NA
J: TRBJ1-1
CDR3: CASSLGQGSRTEAFF
DNA: TGTGCCAGCAGCTTGGGACAGGGATCGCGCACTGAAGCTTTCTTT

D: NA
V: TRBV18
size: NA
J: TRBJ1-2
CDR3: CASSAAGDGYTF
DNA: TGTGCCAGCTCAGCAGCAGGGGACGGCTACACCTTC

D: NA
V: TRBV19
size: NA
J: TRBJ2-7
CDR3: CASSISGISYEQYF
DNA: TGTGCCAGTAGTATTTCGGGGATCTCCTACGAGCAGTACTTC

D: TRBD2
V: TRBV11-3
size: NA
J: TRBJ2-1
CDR3: CASSLAGTSGGAENEQFF
DNA: TGTGCCAGCAGCTTAGCTGGGACTAGCGGGGGGGCCGAGAATGAGCAGTTCTTC

D: NA
V: TRBV6-2/TRBV6-3
size: NA
J: TRBJ2-1
CDR3: CASSAPGGPGNEQFF
DNA: TGTGCCAGCAGTGCCCCAGGAGGGCCGGGCAATGAGCAGTTCTTC

D: TRBD2
V: TRBV7-9
size: NA
J: TRBJ2-1
CDR3: CASSFVTSGTTDYNEQFF
DNA: TGTGCCAGCAGCTTTGTGACTAGCGGGACCACTGACTACAATGAGCAGTTCTTC

D: TRBD1
V: TRBV19
size: NA
J: TRBJ1-2
CDR3: CASSPLGQGALDGYTF
DNA: TGTGCCAGTAGCCCCCTAGGACAGGGGGCTCTCGATGGCTACACCTTC

D: NA
V: TRBV3-1/TRBV3-2
size: NA
J: TRBJ1-4
CDR3: CASSLQGLANEKLFF
DNA: TGTGCCAGTAGCCTGCAGGGTTTGGCTAATGAAAAACTGTTTTTT